This T cell receptor (beta chain) is drawn from a study of early T cells in non-severe SARS-CoV-2 infection. About this clonotype itself: Its antigen is as yet unknown.

Unique molecular identifiers (one per individual cDNA molecule) were attached. TCRdb re-derived calls from the 5' RACE reads in MiXCR, one entry per CDR3 protein. The sample holds roughly 75,000 distinct CDR3 sequences, approximately 12% seen once. Study outcomes and limitations: Reliance on VDJdb matching favored anti-spike CD8 responses; private and CD4 specificities were missed.

This CDR3 region has 14 residues. Germline V gene sequence: CDR1 MGHRA, CDR2 YSYEKL. Trimming shortened V by 4 bases and J by 8 bases, and 17 bases separated the two germline ends. The sequence was collected from an adult who was a healthcare worker with PCR-confirmed SARS-CoV-2 infection or an uninfected control (not recorded which). The sample consisted of whole blood. The chain has TRBV4-1 and TRBJ1-2, with no clear D. CDR3 amino acids: CASSRDEAGSGYTF. CDR3 coding DNA: TGCGCCAGCAGCCGAGACGAGGCGGGTTCCGGCTACACCTTC.